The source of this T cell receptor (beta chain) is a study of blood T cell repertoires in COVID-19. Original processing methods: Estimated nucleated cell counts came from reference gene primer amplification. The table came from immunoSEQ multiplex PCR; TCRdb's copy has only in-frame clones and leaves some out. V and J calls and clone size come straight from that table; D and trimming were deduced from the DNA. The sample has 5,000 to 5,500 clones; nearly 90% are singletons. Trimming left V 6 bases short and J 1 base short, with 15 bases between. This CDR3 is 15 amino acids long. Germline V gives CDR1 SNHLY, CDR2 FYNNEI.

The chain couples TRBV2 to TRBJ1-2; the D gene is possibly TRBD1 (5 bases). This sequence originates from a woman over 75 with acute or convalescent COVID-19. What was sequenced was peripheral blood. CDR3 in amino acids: CASRPSGGGNYGYTF. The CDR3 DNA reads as TGTGCCAGCAGGCCCTCTGGGGGGGGTAACTATGGCTACACCTTC.